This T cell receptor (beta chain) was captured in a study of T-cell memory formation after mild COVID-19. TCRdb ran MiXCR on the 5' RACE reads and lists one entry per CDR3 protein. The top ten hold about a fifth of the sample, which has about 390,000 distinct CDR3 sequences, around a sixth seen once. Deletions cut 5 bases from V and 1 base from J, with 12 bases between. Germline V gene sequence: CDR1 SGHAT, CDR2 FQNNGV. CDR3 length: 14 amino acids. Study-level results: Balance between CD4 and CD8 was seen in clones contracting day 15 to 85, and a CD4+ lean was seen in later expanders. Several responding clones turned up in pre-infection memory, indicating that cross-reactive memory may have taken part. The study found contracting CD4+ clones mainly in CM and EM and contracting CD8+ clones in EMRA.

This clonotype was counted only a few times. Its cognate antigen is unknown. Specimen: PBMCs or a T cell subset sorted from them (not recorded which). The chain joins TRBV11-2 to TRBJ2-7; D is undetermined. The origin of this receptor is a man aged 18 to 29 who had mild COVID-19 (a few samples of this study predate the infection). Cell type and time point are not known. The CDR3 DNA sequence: TGTGCCAGCAGCCCCCCTGGGATTTCCTACGAGCAGTACTTC. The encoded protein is CASSPPGISYEQYF. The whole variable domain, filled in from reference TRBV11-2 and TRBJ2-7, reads EAGVAQSPRYKIIEKRQSVAFWCNPISGHATLYWYQQILGQGPKLLIQFQNNGVVDDSQLPKDRFSAERLKGVDSTLKIQPAKLEDSAVYLCASSPPGISYEQYFGPGTRLTVT.